These 3 T cell receptor beta chains share one sample of origin, sequenced in a study of blood T cell repertoires in COVID-19. Sequencing was performed with immunoSEQ multiplex PCR; in TCRdb, only in-frame clones are kept and a portion is missing. The table has around 300,000 clones, roughly 90% seen once. The material sequenced was peripheral blood. All receptors derive from a woman aged 25 to 45 with active or convalescent COVID-19.

The rearrangement joins TRBV5-1 to TRBJ1-1; D is possibly TRBD1 (6 bases). The CDR3 contains 14 residues. Germline V lookup: CDR1 SGHRS, CDR2 YFSETQ. The V end lost 2 bases, the J end lost 2 bases, and 10 bases lay between the germline ends. The CDR3 DNA reads TGCGCCAGCAGCTTACAGGGCCCTAACACTGAAGCTTTCTTT. This encodes CASSLQGPNTEAFF.

The chain links TRBV6-2 or TRBV6-3 to TRBJ2-3, with D possibly matching TRBD2 (6 bases). CDR1 is MNHEY, CDR2 SVGEGT, per germline. CDR3 length equals 12 residues. Trimming pared 5 bases from V and 7 bases from J, leaving 10 bases between. In DNA form, the CDR3 reads TGTGCCAGCAGTCCACGGGGGAATACGCAGTATTTT. Its translation is CASSPRGNTQYF.

The chain links TRBV5-4 to TRBJ2-5; D might be TRBD2 (6 bases). The V end was cut by 6 bases, the J end by 0 bases, with 15 bases between. Germline values: CDR1 SGHNT, CDR2 YYREEE (reference sequence). The length of the CDR3 is 15 residues. The chain's CDR3 is CASNPEAGHQETQYF. CDR3 coding DNA: TGTGCCAGCAACCCTGAAGCGGGTCACCAAGAGACCCAGTACTTC.